This T cell receptor beta chain was documented in a study of blood T cell repertoires in COVID-19. Study information: COVID-19 samples, acute and convalescent, were from the United States, Italy and Spain.

Germline lookup yields CDR1 SEHNR and CDR2 FQNEAQ (reference sequence). The ends were cut back, 1 base at V and 1 base at J, with 10 bases in the middle. This CDR3 is built from 15 residues. Sequenced by immunoSEQ multiplex PCR; TCRdb stores in-frame clones only, minus some. Found here are about 200,000 clones, 80% to 90% of them singletons; the top ten hold approximately 0.75%. The sample taken for sequencing was peripheral blood. The clonotype originates from a woman between 65 and 79 years old with acute or convalescent COVID-19. The chain recombines TRBV7-9 with TRBJ1-1, with D perhaps TRBD1 (5 bases). The CDR3 reads CASSLVGGGNTEAFF. The CDR3 DNA follows: TGTGCCAGCAGCTTAGTTGGGGGAGGGAACACTGAAGCTTTCTTT.